This entry describes one T cell receptor beta chain. Its antigen is unidentified. The data are from a study of cytomegalovirus exposure and HLA in healthy donors. The PCR made use of 60 Vbeta and 13 Jbeta primers. Method: immunoSEQ multiplex PCR; TCRdb's copy keeps in-frame clones and lacks some. The sample carries 110,000 to 150,000 clones, around 85% recorded once. This CDR3 comprises 15 residues. The V end lost 4 bases, the J end lost 2 bases, and 12 bases lay between the germline ends. CDR1 MNHEY and CDR2 SVGAGI come from the germline V gene. Study-level findings and limits: Among TCR beta chains, those listed as cytomegalovirus-associated numbered around 180.

The source is a female donor in good health and CMV-seronegative. The chain couples TRBV6-5 to TRBJ1-5; D unresolved. The material sequenced was PBMCs. The CDR3 DNA reads as TGTGCCAGCAGTTTCCGGGGTGGAGGCAATCAGCCCCAGCATTTT. Its protein product is CASSFRGGGNQPQHF.